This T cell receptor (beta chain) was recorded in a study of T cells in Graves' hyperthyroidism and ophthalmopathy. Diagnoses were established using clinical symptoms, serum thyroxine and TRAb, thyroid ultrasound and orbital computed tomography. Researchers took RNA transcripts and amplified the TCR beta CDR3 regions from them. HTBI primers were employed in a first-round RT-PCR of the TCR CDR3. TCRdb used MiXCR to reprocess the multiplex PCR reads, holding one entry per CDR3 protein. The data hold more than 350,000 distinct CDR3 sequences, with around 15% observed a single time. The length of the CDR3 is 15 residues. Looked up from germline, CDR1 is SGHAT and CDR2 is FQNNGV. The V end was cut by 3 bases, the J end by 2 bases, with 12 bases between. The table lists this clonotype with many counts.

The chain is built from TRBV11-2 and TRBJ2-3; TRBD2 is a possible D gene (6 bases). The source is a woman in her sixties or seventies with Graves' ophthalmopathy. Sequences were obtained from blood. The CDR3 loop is CASSFSGESTDTQYF. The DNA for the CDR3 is TGTGCCAGCAGCTTTAGCGGAGAATCCACAGATACGCAGTATTTT.